This T cell receptor (beta chain) was sequenced in a study of T cell responses to AZD1222 COVID-19 vaccine. The study's findings and limits: White British donors predominated, females outnumbered males, and clonal diversity was possibly underestimated. An increase in Spike-specific TCR breadth and depth was observed after two AZD1222 doses.

Concerning this clone itself: Its cognate antigen is unknown.

Profiling relied on immunoSEQ multiplex PCR, and the TCRdb table lists in-frame clones only, not all of them. The data hold 150,000 to 200,000 clones, with roughly nine tenths observed a single time. The sample was peripheral blood, taken 28 days after the second AZD1222 dose. The clonotype originates from an adult who received the AZD1222 COVID-19 vaccine.

The CDR3 loop reads CASSLKLGQKTNEKLFF. In DNA, the CDR3 is TGTGCCAGCAGCTTAAAGTTAGGACAGAAGACTAATGAAAAACTGTTTTTT. This chain connects TRBV5-4 to TRBJ1-4; tentatively, D is TRBD1 (6 bases). This CDR3 is built from 17 residues. Germline-derived CDR1 and CDR2 are SGHNT and YYREEE (reference sequence). V lost 2 bases and J lost 2, with 16 bases in between. The full variable domain, with the rest looked up from reference TRBV5-4 and TRBJ1-4, is ETGVTQSPTHLIKTRGQQVTLRCSSQSGHNTVSWYQQALGQGPQFIFQYYREEENGRGNFPPRFSGLQFPNYSSELNVNALELDDSALYLCASSLKLGQKTNEKLFFGSGTQLSVL.